Reported below is one T cell receptor (beta chain). These data originate in a study of blood T cell repertoires in COVID-19. Across the study: The cDNA or gDNA used as material had been derived from T cells, B-cell-depleted T cells, or PBMCs.

The CDR3 length is 16 residues. V dropped 1 base and J dropped 3; count of bases not matched to a gene: 5. The V gene's germline CDR1 is SGHNT and CDR2 YYREEE (reference sequence). Data came from immunoSEQ multiplex PCR; TCRdb stores just in-frame clones and leaves some out. The sample consists of more than 200,000 clones, 85% to 90% of them appearing once. The V gene is TRBV5-4, the J gene TRBJ2-1; 9 nucleotides align to TRBD1. This sequence originates from a woman aged 25 to 39 with acute COVID-19. Sequences were obtained from PBMCs or T cells enriched from blood (not recorded which). The CDR3 DNA reads as TGTGCCAGCAGCTTGAGGACAGGGGCCTTCTACAATGAGCAGTTCTTC. Translation: CASSLRTGAFYNEQFF.